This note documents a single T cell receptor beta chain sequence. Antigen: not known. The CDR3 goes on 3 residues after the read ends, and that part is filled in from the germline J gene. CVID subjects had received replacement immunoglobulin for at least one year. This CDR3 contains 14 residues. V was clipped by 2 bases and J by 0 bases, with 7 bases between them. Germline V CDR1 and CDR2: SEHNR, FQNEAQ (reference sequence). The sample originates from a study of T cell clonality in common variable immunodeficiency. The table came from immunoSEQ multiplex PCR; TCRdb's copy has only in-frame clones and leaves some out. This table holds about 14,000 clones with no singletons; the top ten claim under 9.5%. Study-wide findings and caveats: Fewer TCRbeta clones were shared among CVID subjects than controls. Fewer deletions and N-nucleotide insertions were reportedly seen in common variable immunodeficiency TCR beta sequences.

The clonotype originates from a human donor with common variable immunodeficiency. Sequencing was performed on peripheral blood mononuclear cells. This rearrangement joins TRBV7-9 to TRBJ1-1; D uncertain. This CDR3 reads CASSLSRVNTEAFF. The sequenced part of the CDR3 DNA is TGTGCCAGCAGCTTATCGCGGGTGAACACTGAA.